Below are 5 T cell receptor beta chains sequenced from a single sample in a study of T cell clonality in common variable immunodeficiency. The protocol was immunoSEQ multiplex PCR, while the TCRdb copy is restricted to in-frame clones and leaves out a portion. The data show about 47,000 clones, with none appearing a single time. Sequencing used peripheral blood mononuclear cells. All receptors come from a person between 18 and 69 years old in good health.

This clone was observed many times. The DNA ends 3 residues before the CDR3 does, and the rest of the CDR3 is filled in from the germline J gene. The chain recombines TRBV5-3 with TRBJ2-1; a weak D match, TRBD1 (6 bases). Being an ORF, TRBV5-3 has a function that is uncertain. V was clipped by 4 bases and J by 4 bases, with 18 bases between them. The CDR3 length is 16 residues. CDR3 in amino acids: CARSPDWTVRYNEQFF. The sequenced CDR3 bases are TGTGCCAGAAGCCCTGATTGGACAGTTCGGTACAATGAG.

The sample holds many counts of this clone. The CDR3 DNA, read in part, is TGTGCCAGCAGCTTAGACGGTGAGAGCGCTGAA. This gives the protein CASSLDGESAE. The full CDR3 reads CASSLDGESAEAFF. The genes are TRBV7-8 and TRBJ1-1; unclear D gene. The DNA ends 3 residues before the CDR3 does, and the rest of the CDR3 is filled in from the germline J gene. The CDR3 sequence is 14 residues long. V gave up 1 base and J gave up 6 bases, with 12 bases separating them. Germline CDR1 is SGHVS and CDR2 is FQNEAQ. The complete variable domain, with remaining parts taken from reference TRBV7-8 and TRBJ1-1, reads GAGVSQSPRYKVAKRGQDVALRCDPISGHVSLFWYQQALGQGPEFLTYFQNEAQLDKSGLPSDRFFAERPEGSVSTLKIQRTQQEDSAVYLCASSLDGESAEAFFGQGTRLTVV.

This clone appeared many times. The CDR3 end lies 3 residues beyond the end of the read and is filled in from the germline J gene. The chain joins TRBV28 to TRBJ2-2, with 7 bases matching TRBD2. CDR3 length equals 15 residues. After removal of 5 bases from V and 4 bases from J, the junction contained 7 bases not matched to a gene. Looked up from germline, CDR1 is MDHEN and CDR2 is SYDVKM. Partial CDR3 DNA: TGTGCCAGCAGTAGCTCCGGGACTACCACCGGGGAG. It translates to CASSSSGTTTGE. The whole CDR3 sequence is CASSSSGTTTGELFF.

This clone came up many times. The read comes to an end 3 residues before the CDR3 does, leaving the germline J gene to fill in the end. The chain is built from TRBV7-8 and TRBJ2-3, with D possibly matching TRBD1 (7 bases). With 4 bases removed from V and 2 bases from J, the gap between germline ends came to 16 bases. Germline CDR1 reads SGHVS; CDR2 reads FQNEAQ. The CDR3 length is 16 residues. The covered CDR3 bases are TGTGCCAGCAGCTCCAGGGGGGCCCTTTACACAGATACG. As protein: CASSSRGALYTDT. The CDR3 reads in full as CASSSRGALYTDTQYF. Combining the CDR3 with reference TRBV7-8 and TRBJ2-3 gives the whole variable domain GAGVSQSPRYKVAKRGQDVALRCDPISGHVSLFWYQQALGQGPEFLTYFQNEAQLDKSGLPSDRFFAERPEGSVSTLKIQRTQQEDSAVYLCASSSRGALYTDTQYFGPGTRLTVL.

This clone has a count of ten or more. The read ends 3 residues early relative to the CDR3; the germline J gene fills the gap. This chain joins TRBV11-2 and TRBJ1-2, with 7 positions matching TRBD1. This CDR3 is 12 amino acids long. In germline, CDR1 is SGHAT, CDR2 FQNNGV. The CDR3 protein is CASSLEGGGYTF. The sequenced part of the CDR3 DNA is TGTGCCAGCAGCTTAGAAGGGGGCGGC.